These 17 T cell receptor beta chains originate from one sample sequenced in a study of T cells in Graves' hyperthyroidism and ophthalmopathy. The investigators amplified TCR beta CDR3 regions from RNA transcripts. Initially, a first-round RT-PCR of the TCR CDR3 employed the HTBI primer set. From the multiplex PCR reads, TCRdb called clonotypes with MiXCR, one entry per CDR3 protein. The sample shows about 690,000 distinct CDR3 sequences, approximately 15% of them seen only once. The sequenced sample was blood. These receptors all come from a man aged 45 to 65 with Graves' hyperthyroidism.

At least ten counts were recorded for this clonotype. The chain is built from TRBV27 and TRBJ2-1; 13 bases map to TRBD2. V lost 3 bases to trimming and J lost 9 bases; unmatched junction nucleotides: 2. The CDR3 has 14 residues. Germline CDR1 MNHEY, CDR2 SMNVEV (reference sequence). Written as DNA, the CDR3 is TGTGCCAGCAGTTTCGGACTAGCGGGAGCTGAGCAGTTCTTC. Protein sequence: CASSFGLAGAEQFF.

This clonotype was recorded a few times. The V call is TRBV20-1, the J call TRBJ2-3; a weak D match, TRBD1 (6 bases). Germline values: CDR1 DFQATT, CDR2 SNEGSKA (reference sequence). CDR3 size: 13 residues. V was pared by 2 bases and J by 4 bases, with 10 bases between. This chain's CDR3 is CSARLTGSDTQYF. CDR3 DNA: TGCAGTGCTAGATTGACAGGATCAGATACGCAGTATTTT.

At least ten counts were recorded for this clonotype. The V gene is TRBV12-3 or TRBV12-4, the J gene TRBJ2-4; D is possibly TRBD2 (5 bases). The CDR3 is 14 amino acids. V was clipped by 5 bases and J by 4 bases, with 12 bases between them. The CDR3 DNA is TGTGCCAGCAGTATAAGGGAGAAGAAAAACATTCAGTACTTC. Translation: CASSIREKKNIQYF.

The chain carries TRBV5-4 and TRBJ2-3; TRBD2 matches 7 bases. This CDR3 has 18 residues. In germline, CDR1 is SGHNT, CDR2 YYREEE (reference sequence). Trimming took 4 bases from V and 0 from J; bases not matched to a gene: 14. CDR3 sequence (DNA): TGTGCCAGCAGCGCCGCTAGCGGCGGAGGATTGAGCACAGATACGCAGTATTTT. It is translated as CASSAASGGGLSTDTQYF.

This clonotype showed up many times. CDR3 nucleotide sequence: TGTGCCTGGACTGCCCGGACAGGCTACTACGAGCAGTACTTC. Translated: CAWTARTGYYEQYF. V and J are TRBV30 and TRBJ2-7; 7 nucleotides agree with TRBD1. The CDR3 is made up of 14 amino acids. Germline CDR1 GTSNPN, CDR2 SVGIG (reference sequence). V lost 4 bases and J lost 3; bases outside the gene matches: 9.

There are many counts of this clonotype. The rearrangement uses TRBV10-2 and TRBJ2-1; no reliable D call. Germline V gives CDR1 WSHSY, CDR2 SAAADI. This CDR3 has 15 residues. Trimming left V 0 bases short and J 0 bases short, with 6 bases between. The CDR3 loop reads CASSESLSSYNEQFF. DNA of the CDR3: TGCGCCAGCAGTGAGTCGTTGAGCTCCTACAATGAGCAGTTCTTC.

V and J are TRBV28 and TRBJ2-1; D uncertain. The germline CDR1 and CDR2 sequences are MDHEN and SYDVKM. V was pared by 6 bases and J by 15 bases, with 15 bases between. CDR3 length: 11 amino acids. As DNA, the CDR3 is TGTGCCAGCAGCGCTGGTGGGCTCCCGTTCTTC. Translated: CASSAGGLPFF.

This clonotype was detected a few times. The gene calls are TRBV5-6 and TRBJ2-7; 7 bases match TRBD1. V lost 0 bases to trimming and J lost 6 bases; unmatched junction nucleotides: 15. CDR3 length: 17 amino acids. Germline lookup yields CDR1 SGHDT and CDR2 YYEEEE. The CDR3 DNA sequence: TGTGCCAGCAGCTTGGCCAGACCGCCAGGGGGTAAATTCGAGCAGTACTTC. This encodes CASSLARPPGGKFEQYF.

V is TRBV15 and J is TRBJ2-2; the D is unclear. V lost 3 bases and J 7 bases, leaving 9 bases between the germline ends. There are 13 residues in the CDR3. Germline CDR1 is LNHNV and CDR2 is YYDKDF (reference sequence). The CDR3 is CATSSLVDGELFF. The CDR3 region has the DNA TGTGCCACCAGCAGTCTAGTTGACGGGGAGCTGTTTTTT.

This chain uses TRBV5-6 with TRBJ2-6, with no clear D. In germline, CDR1 is SGHDT, CDR2 YYEEEE. The CDR3 sequence is 16 residues long. Trimming took off 0 bases at V and 1 base at J, with 8 bases between the two ends. This CDR3 is CASSLGHNSGANVLTF. CDR3 in DNA: TGTGCCAGCAGCTTGGGACACAATTCTGGGGCCAACGTCCTGACTTTC.

This clonotype was counted many times. This likely comes from a read error, as the CDR3 has no conserved phenylalanine or tryptophan at its end. The V gene is TRBV7-8, the J gene TRBJ1-1; D remains ambiguous. The germline CDR1 and CDR2 sequences are SGHVS and FQNEAQ. V lost 1 base, J lost 1 base, and 10 bases lay in between. This CDR3 spans 15 amino acids. The DNA for the CDR3 is TGTGCCAGCAGCTTAGGGTTAGGGTCGAACACTGAAGCTTTCCTT. Its translation is CASSLGLGSNTEAFL.

The genes are TRBV5-1 and TRBJ2-1; tentative D call: TRBD2 (6 bases). Germline V gives CDR1 SGHRS, CDR2 YFSETQ. The CDR3 length is 15 residues. V lost 4 bases, J lost 3 bases, and 14 bases lay in between. The DNA of the CDR3 is TGCGCCAGCAGCGTCGCGGAGGGGCTCTACAATGAGCAGTTCTTC. It translates to CASSVAEGLYNEQFF.

The chain is built from TRBV5-1 and TRBJ2-4; 10 bases fit TRBD1. This CDR3 comprises 17 residues. Germline assignment: CDR1 SGHRS and CDR2 YFSETQ. With 5 bases clipped from V and 0 bases from J, the junction kept 8 bases outside the gene matches. CDR3 sequence: CASRLDRGPLAKNIQYF. For the CDR3, the DNA is TGCGCCAGCAGGTTAGACAGGGGGCCGCTAGCCAAAAACATTCAGTACTTC.

On this clonotype itself: A much larger clone is a single base away; this may be a read error. V gene TRBV2 combines with J gene TRBJ2-5; D gene uncertain. Germline V gives CDR1 SNHLY, CDR2 FYNNEI. The CDR3 runs 15 residues. V gave up 7 bases and J gave up 5 bases, with 20 bases separating them. CDR3 amino acids: CASMGNGCLGETQYF. The CDR3 DNA follows: TGTGCCAGCATGGGGAATGGATGTCTTGGGGAGACCCAGTACTTC.

The V gene is TRBV4-3, the J gene TRBJ1-2, with D unresolved. The CDR3 has 14 amino acids. Trimming shortened V by 4 bases and J by 4 bases, and 13 bases separated the two germline ends. Germline V CDR1 and CDR2: LGHNA, YSLEER. The DNA of the CDR3 is TGCGCCAGCAGCCCACGGGCCCCGTCCTATGGCTACACCTTC. Translation gives CASSPRAPSYGYTF.

The chain employs TRBV29-1 and TRBJ2-1; D might be TRBD2 (5 bases). Trimming removed 2 bases from V and 9 bases from J, with 11 bases in between. Germline CDR1 is SQVTM and CDR2 is ANQGSEA. This CDR3 comprises 12 residues. CDR3 sequence (DNA): TGCAGCGTTGAACCTAACAGCGGTGAGCAGTTCTTC. Its protein is CSVEPNSGEQFF.

This clonotype was counted between two and nine times. The chain couples TRBV20-1 to TRBJ2-7; 11 positions agree with TRBD1. The CDR3 has 15 amino acids. V shed 2 bases, J shed 8 bases, and the junction held 11 bases outside the gene matches. Germline lookup yields CDR1 DFQATT and CDR2 SNEGSKA (reference sequence). The CDR3 DNA follows: TGCAGTGCTAGAATAGGACAGGGGGCGCTTGAGAAGCAGTACTTC. It encodes CSARIGQGALEKQYF.